The rows below give T cell receptor beta chains drawn from one sample of a study of blood T cell repertoires in COVID-19. The table came from immunoSEQ multiplex PCR; TCRdb's copy has only in-frame clones and leaves some out. This sample has some 91,000 clones, with around 80% found just once. The material sequenced was peripheral blood. The receptors come from a man aged 70 or older with acute or convalescent COVID-19. Each CDR3 is given with its conserved first and last residue. The D gene is left open where the match is weak. Some rows have no size entry. The others give once, few or many, or a class for an expanded clone.

len	abundance	j_gene	d_gene	v_gene	CDR3nt	CDR3aa
15	NA	TRBJ1-2	TRBD1	TRBV19	TGTGCCAGTAGCCGCCGGGACAGAGGAAACTATGGCTACACCTTC	CASSRRDRGNYGYTF
14	once	TRBJ1-6	NA	TRBV9	TGTGCCAGCAGCTCCCGGGACAATGGGTCACCCCTCCACTTT	CASSSRDNGSPLHF
16	NA	TRBJ2-2	TRBD2	TRBV4-2	TGTGCCAGCAGCCCGATAGGACTAGCGGGAGACGGGGAGCTGTTTTTT	CASSPIGLAGDGELFF
16	NA	TRBJ1-2	NA	TRBV14	TGTGCCAGCAGCCAAGAGCGAGTAGTGACAGCAGGCGGCTACACCTTC	CASSQERVVTAGGYTF
16	few	TRBJ1-5	NA	TRBV6-6	TGTGCCAGCAGTTACTCTCTCGAGGTACGGAATCAGCCCCAGCATTTT	CASSYSLEVRNQPQHF
15	NA	TRBJ2-1	NA	TRBV19	TGTGCCAGTAAACCCAGGGGTAGCTCCTACAATGAGCAGTTCTTC	CASKPRGSSYNEQFF
18	NA	TRBJ2-7	NA	TRBV12-5	TGTGCTAGTGGTTTGCAAAATCTCCGGGGACAAGGAAGTCACGAGCAGTACTTC	CASGLQNLRGQGSHEQYF
13	NA	TRBJ1-5	TRBD1	TRBV6-5	TGTGCCACCAGGACAGGGGAGGGTCAGCCCCAGCATTTT	CATRTGEGQPQHF
16	NA	TRBJ2-3	TRBD2	TRBV9	TGTGCCAGCAGCTTCTTAGCGGGGGGCGGGTCAGATACGCAGTATTTT	CASSFLAGGGSDTQYF
14	NA	TRBJ2-5	NA	TRBV5-3	TGTGCCCCCCCAGGCCGCCCCCGACAAGAGACCCAGTACTTC	CAPPGRPRQETQYF
15	NA	TRBJ1-2	NA	TRBV9	TGTGCCAGCAGCGTAGCAGGGCAGCCTCACTATGGCTACACCTTC	CASSVAGQPHYGYTF
15	NA	TRBJ2-1	TRBD2	TRBV5-1	TGCGCCAGCAGCTTGAGGCAGGGCGGGGGTTATGAGCAGTTCTTC	CASSLRQGGGYEQFF
17	NA	TRBJ2-1	NA	TRBV7-2	TGTGCCAGCAGCTCCGGGCGGGCGGTACTCTCCTACAATGAGCAGTTCTTC	CASSSGRAVLSYNEQFF
16	once	TRBJ2-5	TRBD1	TRBV5-1	TGCGCCAGCAGCCCCAGGACAGGGGGCCACCAAGAGACCCAGTACTTC	CASSPRTGGHQETQYF
19	once	TRBJ2-5	NA	TRBV24-1	TGTGCCACCAGTGCGATAAAGGGGACGTCACTTTTCGGGGGAGAGACCCAGTACTTC	CATSAIKGTSLFGGETQYF
14	NA	TRBJ2-1	TRBD1	TRBV9	TGTGCCAGCAGCGTCCGGGACAGGGTGGGGGAGCAGTTCTTC	CASSVRDRVGEQFF
15	NA	TRBJ1-4	TRBD1	TRBV9	TGTGCCAGCAGCGTGCAGACAGGGTCGAGAGAAAAACTGTTTTTT	CASSVQTGSREKLFF
17	NA	TRBJ2-5	NA	TRBV3-1/TRBV3-2	TGTGCCAGCAGCCAAGAGTTCCTTAGCGGACATAGGGAGACCCAGTACTTC	CASSQEFLSGHRETQYF
13	once	TRBJ1-1	NA	TRBV19	TGTGCCAGCTCCCAACAAGAAAACACTGAAGCTTTCTTT	CASSQQENTEAFF
13	NA	TRBJ1-2	TRBD1	TRBV27	TGTGCCAGCAGTTCCCGACAGGGATCGGGCTACACCTTC	CASSSRQGSGYTF
13	NA	TRBJ1-2	TRBD1	TRBV6-5	TGTGCCAGCACAGACAGGGGGGGCTATGGCTACACCTTC	CASTDRGGYGYTF
16	NA	TRBJ2-5	NA	TRBV5-1	TGCGCCAGCAGCCCCAGAGTCAGGGGCGGGTGGGAGACCCAGTACTTC	CASSPRVRGGWETQYF
12	NA	TRBJ2-3	NA	TRBV2	TGTGCCAGCAGTGACAGGGGAGATACGCAGTATTTT	CASSDRGDTQYF
14	few	TRBJ1-1	NA	TRBV7-2	TGTGCCAGCAGCTTAGCAGGGGTTTACACTGAAGCTTTCTTT	CASSLAGVYTEAFF
17	NA	TRBJ1-2	TRBD1	TRBV19	TGTGCCAGTAGTCAAGGGACAGCTATTAGCGTCTCCTATGGCTACACCTTC	CASSQGTAISVSYGYTF
13	once	TRBJ2-2	NA	TRBV7-9	TGTGCCAGCAGCCCCTCGGAGACCGGGGAGCTGTTTTTT	CASSPSETGELFF
15	NA	TRBJ1-1	TRBD1	TRBV7-9	TGTGCCAGCAGCTTGAGGACAGGGATGAACACTGAAGCTTTCTTT	CASSLRTGMNTEAFF
16	NA	TRBJ1-1	NA	TRBV5-4	TGTGCCAGCAGCTCCGCTCAGGGGCGCGGGGGGACTGAAGCTTTCTTT	CASSSAQGRGGTEAFF
18	NA	TRBJ2-6	NA	TRBV5-4	TGTGCCAGCAGCTTTTTTCGCGGGGTCTCCTCTGGGGCCAACGTCCTGACTTTC	CASSFFRGVSSGANVLTF
15	NA	TRBJ1-6	NA	TRBV5-4	TGTGCCAGCAGTTCAGCCGGGACTAACAATTCACCCCTCCACTTT	CASSSAGTNNSPLHF
16	NA	TRBJ2-2	NA	TRBV7-3	TGTGCCAGCAGCTTAACTAGCGGTGTTAACACCGGGGAGCTGTTTTTT	CASSLTSGVNTGELFF
19	NA	TRBJ2-5	TRBD2	TRBV7-2	TGTGCCAGCAGCTCTGGACTAGCGGGAGCCCTTTTAATGGCGGAGACCCAGTACTTC	CASSSGLAGALLMAETQYF
12	NA	TRBJ2-7	NA	TRBV18	TGTGCCAGCTCACCGACAGACTACGAGCAGTACTTC	CASSPTDYEQYF
14	once	TRBJ2-2	NA	TRBV6-5	TGTGCCAGCACATGGCAGATGAACACCGGGGAGCTGTTTTTT	CASTWQMNTGELFF
20	few	TRBJ2-7	TRBD2	TRBV2	TGTGCCAGCAGAGGCACCCCGGGACTAGGCCCTCTTAAAAGCTCCTACGAGCAGTACTTC	CASRGTPGLGPLKSSYEQYF
15	NA	TRBJ1-1	TRBD1	TRBV10-2	TGCGCCAGCAGTGAGGACAGGGGGCTGAACACTGAAGCTTTCTTT	CASSEDRGLNTEAFF
13	NA	TRBJ2-7	NA	TRBV5-6	TGTGCCACCGGGAGACAGGGTCTCATCGAGCAGTACTTC	CATGRQGLIEQYF
14	NA	TRBJ2-7	NA	TRBV5-1	TGCGCCAGCAGCTTGGACACGGGCTCCTACGAGCAGTACTTC	CASSLDTGSYEQYF
13	NA	TRBJ2-7	NA	TRBV15	TGTGCCACCAGCAGAGACTCGTCCTACGAGCAGTACTTC	CATSRDSSYEQYF
15	NA	TRBJ1-5	NA	TRBV5-5	TGTGCCAGCAGCTTGCGGTGGGACAACAATCAGCCCCAGCATTTT	CASSLRWDNNQPQHF
16	NA	TRBJ1-6	TRBD1	TRBV28	TGTGCCAGCAGCCCCCCTTACAGGGGCCATAATTCACCCCTCCACTTT	CASSPPYRGHNSPLHF
16	NA	TRBJ2-5	TRBD1	TRBV27	TGTGCCAGCAGTCTATCCCGGACAGGGGTCCAAGAGACCCAGTACTTC	CASSLSRTGVQETQYF
16	NA	TRBJ1-2	TRBD1	TRBV6-1	TGTGCCAGCAGTGAAGCGTGGACAGGGGTAAACTATGGCTACACCTTC	CASSEAWTGVNYGYTF
17	once	TRBJ2-5	NA	TRBV5-4	TGTGCCAGCAGCTTGTTTCGGGGGAGGCCCCTACAAGAGACCCAGTACTTC	CASSLFRGRPLQETQYF
13	NA	TRBJ1-1	NA	TRBV5-1	TGCGCCAGCAGCTTGCGGGGTGGCACTGAAGCTTTCTTT	CASSLRGGTEAFF
16	once	TRBJ1-1	NA	TRBV5-1	TGCGCCAGCAGCTTGGGCCGAGGGTCCGGTACGGATGAAGCTTTCTTT	CASSLGRGSGTDEAFF
16	NA	TRBJ1-5	TRBD1	TRBV6-2/TRBV6-3	TGTGCCAGCAGCCCTGCACAGGGGCATAGCAATCAGCCCCAGCATTTT	CASSPAQGHSNQPQHF
14	few	TRBJ1-3	TRBD1	TRBV7-7	TGTGCCAGCAGCCCGGGACAGGGTGGGAACACCATATATTTT	CASSPGQGGNTIYF
14	NA	TRBJ1-2	NA	TRBV3-1/TRBV3-2	TGTGCCAGCAGCCAAGGGCAGACTAGCTATGGCTACACCTTC	CASSQGQTSYGYTF
16	once	TRBJ1-1	TRBD1	TRBV28	TGTGCCAGCAGTTTAGCGGGACAGGGTTTTCGAACTGAAGCTTTCTTT	CASSLAGQGFRTEAFF
15	NA	TRBJ1-5	TRBD1	TRBV6-6	TGTGCCAGCAGTTATTCCGACAGGGCGGGCCAGCCCCAGCATTTT	CASSYSDRAGQPQHF
16	NA	TRBJ1-6	TRBD1	TRBV7-9	TGTGCCAGCAGCTCGCCCGACAGGGCGGCTAATTCACCCCTCCACTTT	CASSSPDRAANSPLHF
16	NA	TRBJ2-5	TRBD1	TRBV7-9	TGTGCCAGCAGCTTAGGAATCCGGGACAGGCAAGAGACCCAGTACTTC	CASSLGIRDRQETQYF
13	NA	TRBJ1-2	NA	TRBV14	TGTGCCAGCAGCCAGCGATATAACTATGGCTACACCTTC	CASSQRYNYGYTF
17	NA	TRBJ2-3	TRBD2	TRBV6-2/TRBV6-3	TGTGCCAGCAGTTACTCGAGACTAGCGGGTTCCACAGATACGCAGTATTTT	CASSYSRLAGSTDTQYF
15	NA	TRBJ1-2	NA	TRBV5-6	TGTGCCAGCAGCTTCACTCCCGACAATAACTATGGCTACACCTTC	CASSFTPDNNYGYTF
15	NA	TRBJ1-2	TRBD1	TRBV18	TGTGCCAGCTCACCAGGGACAGGGGCATATCATGGCTACACCTTC	CASSPGTGAYHGYTF
15	NA	TRBJ2-1	TRBD1	TRBV5-1	TGCGCCAGCAGCTTTGGACAGGACTCCTACAATGAGCAGTTCTTC	CASSFGQDSYNEQFF
16	NA	TRBJ2-2	TRBD1	TRBV11-3	TGTGCCAGCAGCTTACGGGACAGGGGTTTCACCGGGGAGCTGTTTTTT	CASSLRDRGFTGELFF